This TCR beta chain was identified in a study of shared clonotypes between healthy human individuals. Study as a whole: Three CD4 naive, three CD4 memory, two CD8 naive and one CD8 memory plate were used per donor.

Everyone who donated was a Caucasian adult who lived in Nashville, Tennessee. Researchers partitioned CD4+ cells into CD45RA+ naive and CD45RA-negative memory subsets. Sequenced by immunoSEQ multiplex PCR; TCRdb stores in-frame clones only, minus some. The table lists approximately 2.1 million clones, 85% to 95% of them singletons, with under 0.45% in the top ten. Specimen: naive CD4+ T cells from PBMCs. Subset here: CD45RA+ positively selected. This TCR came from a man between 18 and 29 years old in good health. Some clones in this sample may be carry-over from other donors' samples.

DNA for the CDR3: TGTGCCAGCAGTGAGGAGGCGAGCACTGAAGCTTTCTTT. Its protein is CASSEEASTEAFF. The chain couples TRBV2 to TRBJ1-1; D gene unclear. Trimming took 3 bases from V and 4 from J, leaving 9 bases between them. This CDR3 is 13 amino acids long. CDR1 is SNHLY, CDR2 FYNNEI, per germline.